Listed below are T cell receptor beta chains from one sample, sequenced in a study of graft-versus-host responses after intestinal transplantation. Their specific antigens are unknown. Profiled with immunoSEQ multiplex PCR; TCRdb holds only in-frame clones, not every one. The data hold about 38,000 clones, with approximately 94% observed a single time. The sample consisted of unstimulated CD4+ T cells sorted from spleen or lymph node cells, taken before transplant. These receptors all stem from a human donor who was the organ donor for an intestinal transplant. Each CDR3 is given with its conserved first and last residue. A D gene is named only where the DNA matches it firmly. Not all rows give a size; the values are once, few, many and, for expanded clones, a class.

abundance: NA
j_gene: TRBJ1-2
v_gene: TRBV7-2
d_gene: TRBD1
len: 14
CDR3nt: TGTGCCAGCAGCTTAGAGACAGGGGTCTATGGCTACACCTTC
CDR3aa: CASSLETGVYGYTF

abundance: NA
j_gene: TRBJ1-2
v_gene: TRBV5-1
d_gene: TRBD1
len: 13
CDR3nt: TGCGCCAGCAGCGGCGTAACAGGGGACGGCTACACCTTC
CDR3aa: CASSGVTGDGYTF

abundance: NA
j_gene: TRBJ2-1
v_gene: TRBV5-6
d_gene: TRBD1
len: 17
CDR3nt: TGTGCCAGCAGCCTACCGGGACAGGGCCCCTCCTACAATGAGCAGTTCTTC
CDR3aa: CASSLPGQGPSYNEQFF

abundance: once
j_gene: TRBJ2-7
v_gene: TRBV5-1
d_gene: TRBD1
len: 15
CDR3nt: TGCGCCAGCAGCAAGGGAACGGGACAGGGCCACGAGCAGTACTTC
CDR3aa: CASSKGTGQGHEQYF

abundance: NA
j_gene: TRBJ2-3
v_gene: TRBV11-2
d_gene: TRBD2
len: 15
CDR3nt: TGTGCCAGCAGCTGGACTAGCGGGGGCACAGATACGCAGTATTTT
CDR3aa: CASSWTSGGTDTQYF

abundance: NA
j_gene: TRBJ2-7
v_gene: TRBV1
d_gene: NA
len: 13
CDR3nt: TGCACCAGCAGACTAGCGATGGGATACGAGCAGTACTTC
CDR3aa: CTSRLAMGYEQYF

abundance: NA
j_gene: TRBJ1-2
v_gene: TRBV6-5
d_gene: NA
len: 13
CDR3nt: TGTGCCAGCAATCGAGCCCGACTCTATGGCTACACCTTC
CDR3aa: CASNRARLYGYTF

abundance: NA
j_gene: TRBJ2-7
v_gene: TRBV6-6
d_gene: NA
len: 16
CDR3nt: TGTGCCAGCAGTTACTCATGGGGGAGTAAGGCCTACGAGCAGTACTTC
CDR3aa: CASSYSWGSKAYEQYF

abundance: NA
j_gene: TRBJ2-1
v_gene: TRBV7-8
d_gene: NA
len: 15
CDR3nt: TGTGCCAGCAGCTTAGGGACACCCTTGGTCAATGAGCAGTTCTTC
CDR3aa: CASSLGTPLVNEQFF

abundance: NA
j_gene: TRBJ2-3
v_gene: TRBV6-5
d_gene: NA
len: 12
CDR3nt: TGTGCCAGCAGTTACTCTGGAGATACGCAGTATTTT
CDR3aa: CASSYSGDTQYF

abundance: NA
j_gene: TRBJ1-5
v_gene: TRBV5-6
d_gene: NA
len: 15
CDR3nt: TGTGCCAGCAGCTTGGGGCCGGCGGGCAATCAGCCCCAGCATTTT
CDR3aa: CASSLGPAGNQPQHF

abundance: NA
j_gene: TRBJ1-1
v_gene: TRBV6-5
d_gene: NA
len: 15
CDR3nt: TGTGCCAGCAGTTACCTATGGGGGGAACGATTTGAAGCTTTCTTT
CDR3aa: CASSYLWGERFEAFF

abundance: once
j_gene: TRBJ1-2
v_gene: TRBV6-5
d_gene: TRBD1
len: 15
CDR3nt: TGTGCCAGCAGTCCTTCGACAGGGGGTAGCTATGGCTACACCTTC
CDR3aa: CASSPSTGGSYGYTF

abundance: few
j_gene: TRBJ2-7
v_gene: TRBV10-3
d_gene: TRBD2
len: 13
CDR3nt: TGTGCCATCAGTGAGGCGGGGGCCTACGAGCAGTACTTC
CDR3aa: CAISEAGAYEQYF

abundance: once
j_gene: TRBJ2-3
v_gene: TRBV5-1
d_gene: NA
len: 12
CDR3nt: TGCGCCAGCAGCTTCCTAACAGATACGCAGTATTTT
CDR3aa: CASSFLTDTQYF

abundance: NA
j_gene: TRBJ1-4
v_gene: TRBV28
d_gene: NA
len: 13
CDR3nt: TGTGCCAGCAGTTTAGGGGGGACGCGCCTCGAGTTTTTT
CDR3aa: CASSLGGTRLEFF

abundance: NA
j_gene: TRBJ1-2
v_gene: TRBV29-1
d_gene: NA
len: 12
CDR3nt: TGCAGCGTCCAAAGGACATTCTATGGCTACACCTTC
CDR3aa: CSVQRTFYGYTF

abundance: NA
j_gene: TRBJ2-1
v_gene: TRBV11-2
d_gene: NA
len: 15
CDR3nt: TGTGCCAGCAGCACCGGGATGACCGCATACAATGAGCAGTTCTTC
CDR3aa: CASSTGMTAYNEQFF

abundance: NA
j_gene: TRBJ2-7
v_gene: TRBV28
d_gene: NA
len: 14
CDR3nt: TGTGCCAGCAGTTCCCTATCTCGAGTCTACGAGCAGTACTTC
CDR3aa: CASSSLSRVYEQYF

abundance: NA
j_gene: TRBJ1-2
v_gene: TRBV5-5
d_gene: NA
len: 14
CDR3nt: TGTGCCAGCAGCCCACAACAGGGACCGTATGGCTACACCTTC
CDR3aa: CASSPQQGPYGYTF

abundance: once
j_gene: TRBJ2-1
v_gene: TRBV13
d_gene: TRBD2
len: 19
CDR3nt: TGTGCCAGCAGCTTAGTTCTAACTAGCGGGGGCAACAAGAACAATGAGCAGTTCTTC
CDR3aa: CASSLVLTSGGNKNNEQFF

abundance: NA
j_gene: TRBJ2-5
v_gene: TRBV11-2
d_gene: NA
len: 13
CDR3nt: TGTGCCAGCAGCTTGGGAAGCGGGGAGACCCAGTACTTC
CDR3aa: CASSLGSGETQYF

abundance: NA
j_gene: TRBJ2-3
v_gene: TRBV4-3
d_gene: TRBD2
len: 18
CDR3nt: TGCGCCAGCAGCCACCAAGGTCGGCTAGCGGGGGGAACAGATACGCAGTATTTT
CDR3aa: CASSHQGRLAGGTDTQYF

abundance: NA
j_gene: TRBJ2-1
v_gene: TRBV2
d_gene: TRBD2
len: 17
CDR3nt: TGTGCCGGTCCCGGGACTAGCGGGGGGGGGTCCTACAATGAGCAGTTCTTC
CDR3aa: CAGPGTSGGGSYNEQFF

abundance: NA
j_gene: TRBJ2-5
v_gene: TRBV19
d_gene: NA
len: 13
CDR3nt: TGTGCCAGTAGTATGGACCGAGGAGAGACCCAGTACTTC
CDR3aa: CASSMDRGETQYF

abundance: NA
j_gene: TRBJ2-1
v_gene: TRBV19
d_gene: TRBD2
len: 17
CDR3nt: TGTGCCAGTAGTACCTGGACTAGCGGGGGGAATTACAATGAGCAGTTCTTC
CDR3aa: CASSTWTSGGNYNEQFF

abundance: once
j_gene: TRBJ1-2
v_gene: TRBV7-9
d_gene: NA
len: 16
CDR3nt: TGTGCCAGCAGCCTAAGGAGGGAAGGTCAGAACTATGGCTACACCTTC
CDR3aa: CASSLRREGQNYGYTF

abundance: NA
j_gene: TRBJ1-1
v_gene: TRBV5-1
d_gene: NA
len: 12
CDR3nt: TGCGCCAGCAGCCTCATAGGCACTGAAGCTTTCTTT
CDR3aa: CASSLIGTEAFF

abundance: NA
j_gene: TRBJ2-1
v_gene: TRBV11-3
d_gene: TRBD2
len: 15
CDR3nt: TGTGCCAGCAGTCCCGGTAGCGGGGGGGCGTATGAGCAGTTCTTC
CDR3aa: CASSPGSGGAYEQFF

abundance: NA
j_gene: TRBJ2-7
v_gene: TRBV2
d_gene: TRBD2
len: 15
CDR3nt: TGTGCCAGCAGTCTAGAAGCGGGGAGCTCCTACGAGCAGTACTTC
CDR3aa: CASSLEAGSSYEQYF

abundance: NA
j_gene: TRBJ2-7
v_gene: TRBV5-1
d_gene: NA
len: 13
CDR3nt: TGCGCCAGCAGCACCACACGCGATACCGAGCAGTACTTC
CDR3aa: CASSTTRDTEQYF

abundance: NA
j_gene: TRBJ1-3
v_gene: TRBV7-2
d_gene: NA
len: 16
CDR3nt: TGTGCCAGCAGCCATCGGGAGGGGCAGGCTGGAAACACCATATATTTT
CDR3aa: CASSHREGQAGNTIYF

abundance: NA
j_gene: TRBJ1-1
v_gene: TRBV11-2
d_gene: NA
len: 15
CDR3nt: TGTGCCAGCAGCCCATTACGGGCCCGGGGCACTGAAGCTTTCTTT
CDR3aa: CASSPLRARGTEAFF

abundance: NA
j_gene: TRBJ1-2
v_gene: TRBV27
d_gene: NA
len: 14
CDR3nt: TGTGCCAGCAGCGCTGATCGGGCTAACTATGGCTACACCTTC
CDR3aa: CASSADRANYGYTF

abundance: once
j_gene: TRBJ2-5
v_gene: TRBV28
d_gene: TRBD1
len: 14
CDR3nt: TGTGCCAGCAGTTCCTGGGACAGGGCGGAGACCCAGTACTTC
CDR3aa: CASSSWDRAETQYF

abundance: NA
j_gene: TRBJ1-4
v_gene: TRBV11-2
d_gene: NA
len: 14
CDR3nt: TGTGCCAGCAGCTTAGGCGCAACTAATGAAAAACTGTTTTTT
CDR3aa: CASSLGATNEKLFF

abundance: NA
j_gene: TRBJ1-6
v_gene: TRBV5-6
d_gene: NA
len: 15
CDR3nt: TGTGCCAGCAGGCTCCGGGCAGGGTGGCATTCACCCCTCCACTTT
CDR3aa: CASRLRAGWHSPLHF

abundance: NA
j_gene: TRBJ2-5
v_gene: TRBV7-7
d_gene: TRBD1
len: 13
CDR3nt: TGTGCCAGCAGCCGGGACAGACAAGAGACCCAGTACTTC
CDR3aa: CASSRDRQETQYF

abundance: NA
j_gene: TRBJ1-2
v_gene: TRBV7-9
d_gene: NA
len: 14
CDR3nt: TGTGCCAGCAGCGCGACAGGTTCTAACTATGGCTACACCTTC
CDR3aa: CASSATGSNYGYTF

abundance: NA
j_gene: TRBJ2-1
v_gene: TRBV20-1
d_gene: NA
len: 10
CDR3nt: TGCAGTGCTAGAGACAATGAGCAGTTCTTC
CDR3aa: CSARDNEQFF

abundance: NA
j_gene: TRBJ2-7
v_gene: TRBV11-1
d_gene: NA
len: 14
CDR3nt: TGTGCCAGCAGCTTAGTCCAGGACTCCTACGAGCAGTACTTC
CDR3aa: CASSLVQDSYEQYF

abundance: NA
j_gene: TRBJ2-3
v_gene: TRBV6-5
d_gene: NA
len: 13
CDR3nt: TGTGCCAGCGGCCCGTCTCAAACATATACGCAGTATTTT
CDR3aa: CASGPSQTYTQYF

abundance: NA
j_gene: TRBJ2-3
v_gene: TRBV5-6
d_gene: NA
len: 15
CDR3nt: TGTGCCAGCAGCTTGGCCCCTAGCGGCACAGATACGCAGTATTTT
CDR3aa: CASSLAPSGTDTQYF

abundance: NA
j_gene: TRBJ2-4
v_gene: TRBV4-1
d_gene: NA
len: 16
CDR3nt: TGCGCCAGCAGCCCGGCCGGGGTGCTAGCCAAAAACATTCAGTACTTC
CDR3aa: CASSPAGVLAKNIQYF

abundance: NA
j_gene: TRBJ1-3
v_gene: TRBV5-6
d_gene: NA
len: 14
CDR3nt: TGTGCCAGCAGCTCCGCCAGGGCTGGAAACACCATATATTTT
CDR3aa: CASSSARAGNTIYF

abundance: once
j_gene: TRBJ1-5
v_gene: TRBV7-8
d_gene: NA
len: 16
CDR3nt: TGTGCCAGCAGCTCAATCCAGGGTTATAGCAATCAGCCCCAGCATTTT
CDR3aa: CASSSIQGYSNQPQHF

abundance: NA
j_gene: TRBJ2-3
v_gene: TRBV5-5
d_gene: TRBD2
len: 17
CDR3nt: TGTGCCAGCAGCTTGGGTCAGCGGGGGGTTCTCACAGATACGCAGTATTTT
CDR3aa: CASSLGQRGVLTDTQYF

abundance: NA
j_gene: TRBJ1-6
v_gene: TRBV7-9
d_gene: NA
len: 12
CDR3nt: TGTGCCAGCAGCCGAGGGGATTCACCCCTCCACTTT
CDR3aa: CASSRGDSPLHF

abundance: NA
j_gene: TRBJ1-6
v_gene: TRBV4-3
d_gene: NA
len: 16
CDR3nt: TGCGCCAGCAGCCAAACGGCCAGCTCCTATAATTCACCCCTCCACTTT
CDR3aa: CASSQTASSYNSPLHF

abundance: NA
j_gene: TRBJ1-6
v_gene: TRBV5-1
d_gene: NA
len: 16
CDR3nt: TGCGCCAGCAGCCAACCGGCTGGGGTCTATAATTCACCCCTCCACTTT
CDR3aa: CASSQPAGVYNSPLHF

abundance: NA
j_gene: TRBJ1-6
v_gene: TRBV30
d_gene: TRBD1
len: 17
CDR3nt: TGTGCCTGGAGCCTGGTTAGGGGGCCTCGCTATAATTCACCCCTCCACTTT
CDR3aa: CAWSLVRGPRYNSPLHF

abundance: NA
j_gene: TRBJ2-7
v_gene: TRBV4-3
d_gene: NA
len: 17
CDR3nt: TGCGCCAGCAGCCAAGATCCGCTGGCGGGGAAACGGGGGAGACAGTACTTC
CDR3aa: CASSQDPLAGKRGRQYF

abundance: NA
j_gene: TRBJ2-6
v_gene: TRBV6-6
d_gene: TRBD1
len: 14
CDR3nt: TGTGCCAGCAGGACCTCTGACAGGGGGTACGTCCTGACTTTC
CDR3aa: CASRTSDRGYVLTF